This entry lists 23 T cell receptor beta chains sequenced from one sample in a study of T cells in Graves' hyperthyroidism and ophthalmopathy. RNA transcripts provided the source from which TCR beta CDR3 regions were amplified. The HTBI set primed first-round TCR CDR3 RT-PCR. TCRdb processed the multiplex PCR reads anew with MiXCR; each CDR3 protein has one entry. The sample lists about 610,000 distinct CDR3 sequences, 14% to 15% occurring once. The material sequenced was blood. Receptors originate from a middle-aged woman with Graves' ophthalmopathy.

This clonotype was seen many times. The rearrangement joins TRBV30 to TRBJ2-5; 11 bases are a match to TRBD2. Per the germline V gene, CDR1 is GTSNPN and CDR2 is SVGIG (reference sequence). This CDR3 is 14 amino acids long. V lost 1 base, J lost 5 bases, and 3 bases stayed unmatched. The CDR3 spells CAWSGLAGHETQYF. DNA for the CDR3: TGTGCCTGGAGTGGACTAGCGGGACACGAGACCCAGTACTTC.

There are many counts of this clonotype. The chain is built from TRBV14 and TRBJ1-2; TRBD1 agrees at 8 bases. Germline lookup yields CDR1 SGHDN and CDR2 FVKESK. V was clipped by 0 bases and J by 5 bases; unmatched bases: 5. This CDR3 contains 15 residues. CDR3 amino acids: CASSQDPGTGYGYTF. CDR3 nucleotides: TGTGCCAGCAGCCAAGACCCCGGGACAGGATATGGCTACACCTTC.

This clonotype came up many times. The gene calls are TRBV27 and TRBJ1-2; D not certain. V gave up 7 bases and J gave up 8 bases, with 14 bases separating them. There are 12 residues in the CDR3. Germline CDR1 reads MNHEY; CDR2 reads SMNVEV (reference sequence). This CDR3 reads CASMWPEGGYTF. The CDR3 DNA sequence: TGTGCCAGCATGTGGCCCGAGGGAGGCTACACCTTC.

This clonotype has only one observation. The CDR3 bases are TGTGCCAGCAGCCCATTAAGCATCGGGGAAGCTTTCTTT. Protein product: CASSPLSIGEAFF. The chain joins TRBV28 to TRBJ1-1; no reliable D call. Trimming took off 6 bases at V and 8 bases at J, with 16 bases between the two ends. This CDR3 is built from 13 residues. CDR1 and CDR2 (germline): MDHEN, SYDVKM.

Ten or more counts support this clonotype. The chain joins TRBV27 to TRBJ1-2; the match to TRBD1 covers 10 bases. Germline loops: CDR1 MNHEY, CDR2 SMNVEV (reference sequence). The CDR3 sequence is 14 residues long. Trimming took 8 bases from V and 6 from J; bases not matched to a gene: 9. The CDR3 DNA is TGTGCCAGCGGGCAACTCGGGACAGGGGATGGCTACACCTTC. Translation gives CASGQLGTGDGYTF.

This clonotype has at least ten counts. The rearrangement joins TRBV13 to TRBJ2-2; 7 bases line up with TRBD1. This CDR3 spans 15 amino acids. V shed 4 bases and J 0 bases; nucleotides not matched to a gene: 2. Germline V gene lookup returns CDR1 PRHDT and CDR2 FYEKMQ (reference sequence). For the CDR3, the DNA is TGTGCCAGCAGCTCCGGGACAGCGAACACCGGGGAGCTGTTTTTT. Its protein is CASSSGTANTGELFF.

This chain joins TRBV13 and TRBJ2-5, with D uncertain. V lost 1 base, J lost 5 bases, and 8 bases lay in between. Looked up from germline, CDR1 is PRHDT and CDR2 is FYEKMQ (reference sequence). The CDR3 sequence is 13 residues long. As DNA, the CDR3 is TGTGCCAGCAGCTTAGTACTTCTGGAGACCCAGTACTTC. Its protein is CASSLVLLETQYF.

This clonotype was seen many times. This chain connects TRBV7-2 to TRBJ2-5; either TRBD1 or TRBD2 may fit D (5 bases each). Germline-derived CDR1 and CDR2 are SGHTA and FQGNSA. V lost 4 bases, J lost 7 bases, and 13 bases lay in between. The CDR3 runs 13 residues. The chain's CDR3 is CASSSDSGGTQYF. The CDR3 DNA sequence: TGTGCCAGCAGCTCCGACAGTGGGGGGACCCAGTACTTC.

V gene TRBV20-1 combines with J gene TRBJ2-2; 12 bases fit TRBD2. Looked up from germline, CDR1 is DFQATT and CDR2 is SNEGSKA (reference sequence). This CDR3 contains 16 residues. Germline trimming cut 4 bases from V and 3 bases from J; bases unmatched to any gene: 6. CDR3 bases: TGCAGTGCTATCCCTAGCGGGAGGGCCCACACCGGGGAGCTGTTTTTT. Translating it yields CSAIPSGRAHTGELFF.

This clonotype was observed a few times. CDR3 sequence reads: CAWSGRLNTEAFF. The DNA of the CDR3 is TGTGCCTGGAGCGGACGGTTGAACACTGAAGCTTTCTTT. The chain is built from TRBV30 and TRBJ1-1; no reliable D call. Germline V gives CDR1 GTSNPN, CDR2 SVGIG (reference sequence). Between the trimmed V and J ends, which lost 3 bases and 0 bases, there was a span of 8 bases. The CDR3 contains 13 residues.

In its sample, this clonotype was seen many times. The chain uses TRBV5-6 and TRBJ1-5; D unclear. CDR3 length equals 12 residues. The V gene lost 2 bases and the J gene lost 7 bases, with 7 bases spanning the gap. Germline CDR1 SGHDT, CDR2 YYEEEE. CDR3 coding DNA: TGTGCCAGCAGCTTTGAGAACCAGCCCCAGCATTTT. Its protein product is CASSFENQPQHF.

This chain joins TRBV6-1 and TRBJ1-5, with D maybe TRBD1 (5 bases). CDR1 and CDR2 from the germline V gene are MNHNS and SASEGT. The CDR3 is 16 residues long. Trimming shortened V by 1 base and J by 0 bases, and 10 bases separated the two germline ends. The CDR3: CASSEGQRYSNQPQHF. CDR3 in DNA: TGTGCCAGCAGTGAAGGACAGAGGTATAGCAATCAGCCCCAGCATTTT.

This clonotype was counted at least ten times. The rearrangement uses TRBV11-3 and TRBJ1-2, with D hard to call. The germline V gene encodes CDR1 SGHNT and CDR2 YENEEA. This CDR3 is 14 amino acids long. V lost 5 bases, J lost 8 bases, and 18 bases lay in between. The chain's CDR3 is CASSTPTRAQGYTF. In DNA form, the CDR3 reads TGTGCCAGCAGCACTCCCACGAGGGCGCAGGGCTACACCTTC.

This clonotype was counted many times. The chain links TRBV28 to TRBJ2-7, with D possibly TRBD1 on 6 matching bases. The CDR3 is 15 residues long. The V gene's germline CDR1 is MDHEN and CDR2 SYDVKM. V shed 6 bases and J shed 0 bases, with 15 bases lying between them. The CDR3 protein is CASRTTGSLSYEQYF. The CDR3 DNA sequence: TGTGCCAGCAGAACAACAGGGTCCCTCTCCTACGAGCAGTACTTC.

This clonotype was counted only a few times. This chain's CDR3 is CASGSSVGGNEQYF. In DNA, the CDR3 is TGCGCCAGCGGCTCGAGTGTGGGAGGGAACGAGCAGTACTTC. The chain links TRBV5-1 to TRBJ2-7; TRBD2 matches at 7 bases. The V gene end was trimmed by 7 bases and the J gene end by 5 bases; junction bases not matched to a gene: 12. CDR3 length equals 14 residues. CDR1 is SGHRS and CDR2 is YFSETQ in the germline V gene.

This clonotype was picked up a small number of times. The genes are TRBV7-3 and TRBJ2-7; D is unclear. Germline CDR1 and CDR2: SGHTA and FQGTGA. The V gene lost 6 bases and the J gene lost 5 bases, with 14 bases spanning the gap. This CDR3 contains 13 residues. The chain's CDR3 is CASRSLSGDEQYF. CDR3 DNA sequence: TGTGCCAGCAGGTCTCTCTCGGGTGACGAGCAGTACTTC. The full variable domain, rest sourced from reference TRBV7-3 and TRBJ2-7, is GAGVSQTPSNKVTEKGKYVELRCDPISGHTALYWYRQSLGQGPEFLIYFQGTGAADDSGLPNDRFFAVRPEGSVSTLKIQRTERGDSAVYLCASRSLSGDEQYFGPGTRLTVT.

This clonotype was observed many times. V usage is TRBV28 and J usage is TRBJ2-7, with TRBD2 matching 10 bases. The V segment lost 5 bases and the J segment 5 bases; nucleotides outside the gene matches: 12. This CDR3 has 16 residues. Looked up from germline, CDR1 is MDHEN and CDR2 is SYDVKM. The CDR3 region is CASSIVLAGVSHEQYF. CDR3 DNA: TGTGCCAGCAGTATCGTCCTAGCGGGAGTTAGCCACGAGCAGTACTTC.

This clonotype was detected a few times. This chain joins TRBV6-2 or TRBV6-3 and TRBJ2-1; TRBD1 might be the D (6 bases). Per the germline V gene, CDR1 is MNHEY and CDR2 is SVGEGT. There are 16 residues in the CDR3. The V gene lost 5 bases and the J gene lost 4 bases, with 18 bases spanning the gap. In nucleotides, the CDR3 is TGTGCCAGCAGTAACCCCGGGACACCTAATTACAATGAGCAGTTCTTC. Encoded protein: CASSNPGTPNYNEQFF.

Many counts were recorded for this clonotype. This chain uses TRBV29-1 with TRBJ2-7, with D perhaps TRBD2 (5 bases). Per the germline V gene, CDR1 is SQVTM and CDR2 is ANQGSEA. CDR3 length: 12 residues. The V gene lost 6 bases and the J gene lost 3 bases, with 12 bases spanning the gap. CDR3 protein: CSVVRDNYEQYF. CDR3 nucleotide sequence: TGCAGCGTCGTACGGGATAACTACGAGCAGTACTTC.

A few counts support this clonotype. The CDR3 DNA reads as TGTGCCAGTAGTATGATTATTGGGACAGGGGATTTCTACGAGCAGTACTTC. Translating gives CASSMIIGTGDFYEQYF. This sequence joins TRBV19 and TRBJ2-7; 10 bases agree with TRBD1. CDR3 length: 17 residues. Germline-derived CDR1 and CDR2 are LNHDA and SQIVND (reference sequence). Trimming at V came to 3 bases and at J to 3 bases, leaving 11 bases not matched to a gene.

This clonotype has only a few counts. This sequence joins TRBV7-9 and TRBJ2-5, with TRBD2 identical over 9 bases. This CDR3 is built from 14 residues. From germline, CDR1 is SEHNR and CDR2 FQNEAQ (reference sequence). Trimming took 10 bases from V and 1 from J; bases not matched to a gene: 7. The chain's CDR3 is CATLAGEFQETQYF. The CDR3 DNA sequence: TGTGCCACCTTAGCGGGAGAGTTCCAAGAGACCCAGTACTTC.

This clonotype was counted many times. J is TRBJ2-6 and V is TRBV5-5; D perhaps matches TRBD1 (6 bases). V was pared by 3 bases and J by 0 bases, with 7 bases between. The CDR3 is 15 amino acids. Germline assignment: CDR1 SGHKS and CDR2 YYEKEE (reference sequence). CDR3 sequence reads: CASSSGVSGANVLTF. The CDR3 bases are TGTGCCAGCAGCTCAGGGGTCTCTGGGGCCAACGTCCTGACTTTC.

This clonotype occurred many times. The genes are TRBV2 and TRBJ2-7; TRBD2 is a possible D gene (5 bases). V lost 6 bases and J 12 bases, leaving 18 bases between the germline ends. Per the germline V gene, CDR1 is SNHLY and CDR2 is FYNNEI. The CDR3 is 12 residues long. CDR3 bases: TGTGCCAGCAGCTCCCCCGCCGGTCGGGGGTACTTC. It specifies CASSSPAGRGYF.